This T cell receptor beta chain is from a study of blood T cell repertoires in COVID-19 (TCRdb year 2020). About the study as a whole: Collaborator samples came from the United States, Italy and Spain and covered acute and convalescent phases of COVID-19. The material from the prospective study consisted of cDNA or gDNA derived from T cells, B-cell-depleted T cells, or PBMCs. Subjects who had been exposed to COVID-19, were actively infected with it, or had recovered from it provided the deeply sampled blood TCRbeta repertoires that made up the dataset. The repertoires were made available in a free public database intended to serve as a resource for research on the immune response to SARS-CoV-2. Samples came from the ongoing ImmuneRACE study (first 160 participants) plus 1,254 subjects from 6 global collaborators. Nearly every sample came with metadata listing a de-identified subject ID, COVID-19 status, age in years and sex. HLA class I and class II types, where available, came from metadata supplied by the sample provider rather than from assay-based typing.

The immunoSEQ Assay, a bias-controlled multiplex PCR, was used to amplify TCRbeta CDR3 regions from genomic DNA. In the paper's pipeline: Within the assay, amplification of reference gene primers was used to estimate how many nucleated cells each sample contained. Sequence reads were collapsed and filtered to measure the absolute abundance of every unique TCRbeta CDR3 rearrangement. For each sample, productive Simpson clonality was calculated as the square root of Simpson's diversity index across productive rearrangements. TCRdb obtained this table from immuneACCESS and retained in-frame rearrangements with V and J assigned. These tables miss some clones; where compared with another copy, unresolved V genes account for less than half of the shortfall, and the remainder is unexplained. That table gives V, J and clone size, and the DNA gave D and trimming. The sample table contains about 250,000 clones; only one count was recorded for roughly three quarters of them. In total, the top ten clones hold roughly 4.2% of the sample.

Each collaborating institution followed its own protocols to collect whole blood in K2EDTA tubes. Collaborator samples were shipped for TCRbeta analysis as frozen whole blood, isolated PBMCs, or DNA extracted from either sample type. Comments on this clone: The specificity of this receptor is unknown. No qualities accompany the bases; no much larger clone lies one base away.

The study at large found these results: The quantity of clinical and demographic metadata differed by source and by participant and was supplied without curation.

The junction shows trimming of 1 base on V and 0 bases on J, plus 10 bases between the germline ends. The CDR3 sequence holds 16 residues, the cysteine and phenylalanine included. Only the CDR3 part of the read is kept: 48 bases, read in frame from the first base. The germline V gene provides CDR1 MGHRA and CDR2 YSYEKL. The chain uses TRBV4-1 and TRBJ1-3; TRBD1 is a possible D gene, resting on 5 matching bases. This TCR derives from a woman in her thirties or forties with active or convalescent COVID-19. The material sequenced was peripheral blood. The CDR3 protein sequence reads: CASSQGPGHSGNTIYF. The nucleotide sequence reads TGCGCCAGCAGCCAAGGCCCAGGGCACTCTGGAAACACCATATATTTT.